A single TCR beta chain is shown here with its context. Its antigen is as yet unknown. Using its own MiXCR run on the RT-PCR reads, TCRdb lists one record per CDR3 protein. The sample lists about 500,000 distinct CDR3 sequences, approximately 12% occurring once. The data are from a study of response to subunit inactivated influenza vaccine. The CDR3 consists of 12 residues. Germline CDR1 reads ENHRY; CDR2 reads SYGVKD. V was trimmed by 8 bases and J by 6 bases, leaving 14 bases between them. Study outcomes and limitations: Authors suggested each seasonal influenza vaccination recruits few new T cells.

The chain recombines TRBV10-3 with TRBJ2-7; D gene ambiguous. The sequence derives from a man aged 45-65 years who received an inactivated influenza vaccine. Specimen: PBMCs from blood, collected 45 days after vaccination. The CDR3 sequence: CAIGWQAFEQYF. Written as DNA, the CDR3 is TGTGCCATCGGGTGGCAGGCCTTCGAGCAGTACTTC.